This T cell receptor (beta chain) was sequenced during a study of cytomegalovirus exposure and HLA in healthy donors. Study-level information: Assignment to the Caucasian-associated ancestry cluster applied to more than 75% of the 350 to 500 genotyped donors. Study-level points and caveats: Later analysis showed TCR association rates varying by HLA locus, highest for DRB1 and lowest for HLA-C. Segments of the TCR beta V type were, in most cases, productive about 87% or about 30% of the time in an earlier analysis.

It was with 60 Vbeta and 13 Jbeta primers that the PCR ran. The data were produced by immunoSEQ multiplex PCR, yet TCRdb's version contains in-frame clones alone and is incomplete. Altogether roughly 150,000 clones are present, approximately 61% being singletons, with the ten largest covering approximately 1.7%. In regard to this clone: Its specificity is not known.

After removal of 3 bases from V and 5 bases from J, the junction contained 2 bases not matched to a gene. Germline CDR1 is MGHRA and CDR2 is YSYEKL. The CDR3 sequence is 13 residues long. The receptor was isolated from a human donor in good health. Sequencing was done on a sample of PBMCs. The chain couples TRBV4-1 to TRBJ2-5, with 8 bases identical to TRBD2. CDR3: CASSQGLEETQYF. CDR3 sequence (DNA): TGCGCCAGCAGCCAGGGACTAGAGGAGACCCAGTACTTC.